This passage covers 14 T cell receptor beta chains from one sample sequenced in a study of shared clonotypes between healthy human individuals. Some clones are missing from TCRdb's copy, which holds only in-frame ones; the method was immunoSEQ multiplex PCR. The sample holds 450,000 to 500,000 clones, 70% to 80% seen once. The material sequenced was PBMCs. The receptors were gathered from a woman between 40 and 55 years old in good health. Some clones in this sample may be carry-over from other donors' samples.

The chain links TRBV7-9 to TRBJ2-1; 10 bases are a match to TRBD1. This CDR3 contains 15 residues. V gave up 4 bases and J gave up 7 bases; unmatched junction bases: 7. The germline V gene has CDR1 SEHNR and CDR2 FQNEAQ (reference sequence). The CDR3 sequence: CASSSRDRGRNEQFF. For the CDR3, the DNA is TGTGCCAGCAGCTCCCGGGACAGGGGCCGGAATGAGCAGTTCTTC.

The chain couples TRBV10-2 to TRBJ2-5; 11 positions match TRBD2. The J call is in doubt because the DNA end fits TRBJ2-7 better. The CDR3 is 12 amino acids. Germline loops: CDR1 WSHSY, CDR2 SAAADI. Here the CDR3 reads CASSGRAYEQYF. DNA for the CDR3: TGCGCCAGTAGCGGGAGGGCCTACGAGCAGTACTTC.

In this sample, this clone turned up once. The chain employs TRBV7-8 and TRBJ2-3, with TRBD2 as a possible D gene (5 bases). Trimming removed 0 bases at V and 4 bases at J, with 5 bases between. CDR1 SGHVS and CDR2 FQNEAQ come from the germline V gene. This CDR3 is built from 13 residues. The CDR3 DNA reads TGTGCCAGCAGCTTAGCGCGGGCAGATACGCAGTATTTT. Its translation: CASSLARADTQYF. Full variable domain (rest looked up from reference TRBV7-8 and TRBJ2-3): GAGVSQSPRYKVAKRGQDVALRCDPISGHVSLFWYQQALGQGPEFLTYFQNEAQLDKSGLPSDRFFAERPEGSVSTLKIQRTQQEDSAVYLCASSLARADTQYFGPGTRLTVL.

J is TRBJ2-3 and V is TRBV18; TRBD2 matches at 10 bases. The ends lost 2 bases at V and 4 bases at J; junction bases unmatched: 0. The CDR3 is 14 amino acids. Germline assignment: CDR1 KGHSH and CDR2 LQKENI. For the CDR3, the DNA is TGTGCCAGCTCACCAGGACTAGCGGCAGATACGCAGTATTTT. The encoded protein is CASSPGLAADTQYF.

V gene TRBV28 combines with J gene TRBJ2-7; possible D gene TRBD2, 7 bases. The CDR3 spans 16 residues. Per germline, CDR1 MDHEN and CDR2 SYDVKM. Trimming took 4 bases from V and 4 from J, leaving 20 bases between them. The CDR3 region is CASSSTGGLGYYEQYF. The CDR3 nucleotides read TGTGCCAGCAGTTCTACCGGGGGGCTAGGGTATTACGAGCAGTACTTC.

V and J are TRBV25-1 and TRBJ2-1; D uncertain. CDR1 is MGHDK, CDR2 SYGVNS, per germline. This CDR3 is 14 amino acids long. The V end was cut by 6 bases, the J end by 2 bases, with 11 bases between. The chain's CDR3 is CASRGGGTYNEQFF. The CDR3 DNA is TGTGCCAGCAGAGGTGGCGGTACCTACAATGAGCAGTTCTTC.

CDR3 protein: CASSIPGGHTGYEAFF. DNA of the CDR3: TGTGCCAGTAGTATCCCGGGGGGGCACACGGGATATGAAGCTTTCTTT. This chain joins TRBV19 and TRBJ1-1; D is possibly TRBD1 (6 bases). The V end lost 3 bases, the J end lost 7 bases, and 21 bases lay between the germline ends. The CDR3 contains 16 residues. CDR1 is LNHDA and CDR2 is SQIVND in the germline V gene (reference sequence).

The chain couples TRBV7-2 to TRBJ2-3; TRBD1 agrees at 12 bases. The CDR3 length is 15 residues. Germline V gene sequence: CDR1 SGHTA, CDR2 FQGNSA. V was clipped by 4 bases and J by 8 bases; unmatched bases: 7. The CDR3 region is CASSSHGTGGFTQYF. The CDR3, as DNA: TGTGCCAGCAGCTCCCACGGGACAGGGGGCTTTACGCAGTATTTT.

In this sample, this clone turned up a few times. This rearrangement joins TRBV9 to TRBJ2-1; no firm D call. There are 15 residues in the CDR3. Per germline, CDR1 SGDLS and CDR2 YYNGEE. V dropped 3 bases and J dropped 0 bases, with 10 bases sitting between them. The CDR3 nucleotides are TGTGCCAGCAGCGGTGACGGAAGCTCCTACAATGAGCAGTTCTTC. It is translated as CASSGDGSSYNEQFF.

Comment on this clone: The sample has other DNA sequences that encode this CDR3 too. The rearrangement joins TRBV5-1 to TRBJ2-2; maybe TRBD1 (5 bases). CDR1 is SGHRS, CDR2 YFSETQ, per germline. The CDR3 spans 14 residues. V lost 0 bases to trimming and J lost 3 bases, with 6 bases between them. The CDR3 region has the DNA TGCGCCAGCAGCTTGGAAGGGGACACCGGGGAGCTGTTTTTT. Residues: CASSLEGDTGELFF.

CDR3 residues: CASSLNDYGYTF. Here the CDR3 DNA reads TGCGCCAGCAGCTTGAACGACTATGGCTACACCTTC. The chain couples TRBV5-1 to TRBJ1-2; D is uncertain. The CDR3 consists of 12 residues. Germline CDR1 SGHRS, CDR2 YFSETQ. V was clipped by 1 base and J by 3 bases, with 4 bases between them.

On this clone: A single base separates this from a much larger clone, so it may be a read error. Distinct nucleotide sequences in the sample also encode this CDR3. The CDR3 region is CASSYLGQENNYGYTF. DNA for the CDR3: TGTGCCAGCAGCTACCTGGGACAGGAAAATAACTATGGCTACACCTTC. V usage is TRBV7-9 and J usage is TRBJ1-2; 8 bases line up with TRBD1. The germline V gene encodes CDR1 SEHNR and CDR2 FQNEAQ (reference sequence). The CDR3 totals 16 residues. Trimming took 4 bases from V and 1 from J; bases not matched to a gene: 8.

This clone was seen only a few times. Different DNA sequences within this sample yield the same CDR3. The chain employs TRBV6-5 and TRBJ1-1; D perhaps matches TRBD1 (5 bases). The CDR3 consists of 13 residues. CDR1 and CDR2 from the germline V gene are MNHEY and SVGAGI. V lost 10 bases and J lost 1, with 13 bases in between. CDR3 sequence: CAIRQPQNTEAFF. The CDR3 DNA reads as TGTGCCATTCGACAGCCCCAGAACACTGAAGCTTTCTTT.

About this clone itself: This may stem from a read error, because a much larger clone lies one nucleotide away. The chain is built from TRBV25-1 and TRBJ1-2; D is unresolved. The germline gives CDR1 MGHDK, CDR2 SYGVNS. The CDR3 length is 12 residues. Trimming shortened V by 10 bases and J by 2 bases, and 11 bases separated the two germline ends. The CDR3 DNA is TGTGCCATCTCTTACGACAACTATGGCTACACCTTC. This codes for CAISYDNYGYTF.